These 15 T cell receptor beta chains came from one sample sequenced in a study of blood T cell repertoires in COVID-19. Clones were read by immunoSEQ multiplex PCR, and TCRdb kept only the in-frame ones, dropping some. In the table there are about 190,000 clones, roughly 80% of which are singletons. The source material was peripheral blood. The receptors here all came from a man aged 45-60 years who had recovered from COVID-19.

The gene calls are TRBV7-8 and TRBJ2-1; 8 bases are shared with TRBD2. The CDR3 runs to 15 residues. Germline CDR1 SGHVS, CDR2 FQNEAQ. The V and J ends lost 1 base and 4 bases, in that order; junction bases with no gene match: 3. CDR3 sequence: CASSLDSGKYNEQFF. The CDR3 DNA reads as TGTGCCAGCAGCTTAGATAGCGGGAAATACAATGAGCAGTTCTTC. The whole variable domain, remainder taken from reference TRBV7-8 and TRBJ2-1, is GAGVSQSPRYKVAKRGQDVALRCDPISGHVSLFWYQQALGQGPEFLTYFQNEAQLDKSGLPSDRFFAERPEGSVSTLKIQRTQQEDSAVYLCASSLDSGKYNEQFFGPGTRLTVL.

This clone was seen a few times. V is TRBV6-1 and J is TRBJ1-1, with 9 positions matching TRBD1. Looked up from germline, CDR1 is MNHNS and CDR2 is SASEGT. This CDR3 region has 16 residues. The trim removed 4 bases at V and 6 bases at J, leaving 12 bases unmatched. CDR3 loop: CASSAGTGNRVPEAFF. The CDR3 DNA reads TGTGCCAGCAGTGCCGGGACAGGGAATCGGGTCCCTGAAGCTTTCTTT.

The chain couples TRBV7-3 to TRBJ2-7, with TRBD1 matching 10 bases. The CDR3 has 14 amino acids. Germline CDR1 SGHTA, CDR2 FQGTGA. V lost 5 bases to trimming and J lost 6 bases; unmatched junction nucleotides: 7. CDR3 bases: TGTGCCAGCAGCCCGACAGGGGGCCGGAGCGAGCAGTACTTC. Translation: CASSPTGGRSEQYF.

The J gene is TRBJ2-1, the V gene TRBV30, with TRBD2 matching 11 bases. CDR1 is GTSNPN, CDR2 SVGIG, per germline (reference sequence). The junction had 7 bases not matched to a gene; V was cut back by 3 bases and J by 6 bases. The CDR3 loop spans 15 amino acids. The CDR3 loop is CAWSQRLAGRNEQFF. The CDR3 DNA is TGTGCCTGGAGCCAAAGACTAGCGGGACGCAATGAGCAGTTCTTC.

This chain links TRBV10-3 with TRBJ2-3; 7 positions agree with TRBD2. The V and J ends lost 5 bases and 7 bases, in that order; junction bases with no gene match: 15. Germline V gene data show CDR1 as ENHRY and CDR2 as SYGVKD. The CDR3 runs 16 residues. CDR3 DNA sequence: TGTGCCATCAGTCCTACAGAACCCGCGGGAGCGAATACGCAGTATTTT. Protein sequence: CAISPTEPAGANTQYF.

This clone was observed a single time. V is TRBV27 and J is TRBJ2-7; 9 bases align to TRBD1. The V and J ends lost 1 base and 3 bases, in that order; junction bases with no gene match: 7. CDR1 and CDR2 (germline): MNHEY, SMNVEV (reference sequence). This CDR3 is built from 16 residues. The CDR3 DNA reads TGTGCCAGCAGTTTATACGCCGGGACAGGGAGCTACGAGCAGTACTTC. Amino acid sequence: CASSLYAGTGSYEQYF.

This rearrangement joins TRBV7-3 to TRBJ2-1; D is possibly TRBD2 (6 bases). Per germline, CDR1 SGHTA and CDR2 FQGTGA. Between the trimmed V and J ends, which lost 6 bases and 5 bases, there was a span of 17 bases. CDR3 length equals 15 residues. The CDR3, as DNA: TGTGCCAGCAGACCCGGGACTGGCCCCAACAATGAGCAGTTCTTC. Residues: CASRPGTGPNNEQFF.

The V gene is TRBV7-8, the J gene TRBJ2-7; D gene ambiguous. The CDR3 extends over 15 amino acids. The germline V and J ends were trimmed by 5 bases and 0 bases, with 14 bases remaining between them. In germline, CDR1 is SGHVS, CDR2 FQNEAQ. The CDR3 nucleotides are TGTGCCAGCAGCCCAAGAGATCGGAGCTCCTACGAGCAGTACTTC. Translating it yields CASSPRDRSSYEQYF.

About this clone: This same CDR3 is encoded by further DNA sequences in the sample. The chain carries TRBV7-9 and TRBJ2-5; TRBD2 might be the D (6 bases). The CDR3 is made up of 13 amino acids. Germline loops: CDR1 SEHNR, CDR2 FQNEAQ (reference sequence). Trimming removed 5 bases from V and 5 bases from J, with 12 bases in between. The CDR3 DNA is TGTGCCAGCAGCCCGAAGGCGGGGGAGACCCAGTACTTC. Residues: CASSPKAGETQYF.

The rearrangement links TRBV30 to TRBJ1-1, with D tentatively TRBD1 (6 bases). Germline V gene data show CDR1 as GTSNPN and CDR2 as SVGIG (reference sequence). The CDR3 totals 13 residues. The V and J ends lost 4 bases and 5 bases respectively, with 14 bases between them. The CDR3 loop reads CAWMGGRETEAFF. Written as DNA, the CDR3 is TGTGCCTGGATGGGGGGGCGGGAAACTGAAGCTTTCTTT.

The CDR3 DNA reads TGTGCCAGCAGCCAAATAGACAGTTCCTACGAGCAGTACTTC. It codes for CASSQIDSSYEQYF. The V gene is TRBV3-1 (or the pseudogene TRBV3-2), the J gene TRBJ2-7; D perhaps matches TRBD1 (5 bases). Germline values: CDR1 LGHDT, CDR2 YNNKEL (reference sequence). V was cut by 2 bases and J by 1 base, with 9 bases left in between. The CDR3 has 14 amino acids.

J is TRBJ2-7 and V is TRBV19; 9 bases fit TRBD2. Germline V CDR1 and CDR2: LNHDA, SQIVND (reference sequence). V lost 5 bases and J lost 9; bases outside the gene matches: 8. This CDR3 contains 13 residues. The CDR3 DNA reads TGTGCCAGTAGTTCAGCGGGAGGAGGCGGGCAGTACTTC. Amino acid sequence: CASSSAGGGGQYF. Combining the CDR3 with reference TRBV19 and TRBJ2-7 gives the whole variable domain DGGITQSPKYLFRKEGQNVTLSCEQNLNHDAMYWYRQDPGQGLRLIYYSQIVNDFQKGDIAEGYSVSREKKESFPLTVTSAQKNPTAFYLCASSSAGGGGQYFGPGTRLTVT.

This clone was found once. The chain employs TRBV7-3 and TRBJ2-1; TRBD2 agrees at 7 bases. CDR3 length: 15 residues. Germline CDR1 and CDR2: SGHTA and FQGTGA. J lost 5 bases, V lost 5 bases, and 9 bases had no gene match. The CDR3 coding sequence is TGTGCCAGCAGCCCGAACGGACTAGTAGACAATGAGCAGTTCTTC. Protein product: CASSPNGLVDNEQFF.

This chain joins TRBV4-2 and TRBJ2-2; 15 nucleotides line up with TRBD2. The V gene end was trimmed by 1 base and the J gene end by 9 bases; junction bases not matched to a gene: 3. The CDR3 totals 16 residues. Germline assignment: CDR1 LGHNA and CDR2 YNFKEQ. The CDR3 DNA sequence: TGTGCCAGCAGCCAAGGGACTAGCGGGGGGGTCCGGGAGCTGTTTTTT. Protein sequence: CASSQGTSGGVRELFF.

This clone was seen more than once but under ten times. The chain recombines TRBV24-1 with TRBJ1-4; D possibly corresponds to TRBD1 (5 bases). The germline V and J ends were trimmed by 3 bases and 3 bases, with 10 bases remaining between them. CDR1 and CDR2 (germline): KGHDR, SFDVKD. The length of the CDR3 is 15 residues. CDR3 nucleotides: TGTGCCACCAGTGATGGTACAGGAGCTAATGAAAAACTGTTTTTT. Encoded protein: CATSDGTGANEKLFF.